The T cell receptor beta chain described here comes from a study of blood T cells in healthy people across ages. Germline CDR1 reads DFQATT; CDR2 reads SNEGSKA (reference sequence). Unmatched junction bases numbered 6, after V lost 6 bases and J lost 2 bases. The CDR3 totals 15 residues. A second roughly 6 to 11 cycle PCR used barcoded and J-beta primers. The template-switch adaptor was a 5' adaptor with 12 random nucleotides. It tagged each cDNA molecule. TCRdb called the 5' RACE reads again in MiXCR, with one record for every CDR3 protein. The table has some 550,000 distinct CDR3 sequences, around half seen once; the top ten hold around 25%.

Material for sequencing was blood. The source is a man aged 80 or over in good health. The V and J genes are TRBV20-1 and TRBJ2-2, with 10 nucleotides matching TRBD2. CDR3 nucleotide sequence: TGCAGTGCGGAGACTAGCGGGTTCAACACCGGGGAGCTGTTTTTT. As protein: CSAETSGFNTGELFF.